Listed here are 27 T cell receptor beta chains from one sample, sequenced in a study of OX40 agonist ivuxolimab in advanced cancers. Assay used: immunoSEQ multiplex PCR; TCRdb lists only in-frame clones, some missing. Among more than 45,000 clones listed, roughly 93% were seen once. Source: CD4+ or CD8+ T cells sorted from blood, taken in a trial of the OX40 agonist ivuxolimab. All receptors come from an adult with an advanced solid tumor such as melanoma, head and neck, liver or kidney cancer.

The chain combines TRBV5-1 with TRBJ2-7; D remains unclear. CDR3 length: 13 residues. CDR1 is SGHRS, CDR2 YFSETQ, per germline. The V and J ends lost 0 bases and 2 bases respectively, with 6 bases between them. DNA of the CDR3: TGCGCCAGCAGCTTGGGTCCCGCCTACGAGCAGTACTTC. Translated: CASSLGPAYEQYF.

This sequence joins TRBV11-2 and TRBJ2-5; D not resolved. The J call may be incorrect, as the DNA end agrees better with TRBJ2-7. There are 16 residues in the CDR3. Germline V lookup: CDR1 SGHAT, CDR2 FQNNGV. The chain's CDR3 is CASSLFGQQPSYEQYF. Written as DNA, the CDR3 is TGTGCCAGCAGCCTTTTTGGGCAACAGCCATCCTACGAGCAGTACTTC.

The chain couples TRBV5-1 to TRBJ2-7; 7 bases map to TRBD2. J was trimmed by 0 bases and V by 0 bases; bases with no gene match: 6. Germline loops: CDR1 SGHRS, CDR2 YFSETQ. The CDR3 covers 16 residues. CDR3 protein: CASSLESGASSYEQYF. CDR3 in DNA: TGCGCCAGCAGCTTGGAGAGCGGGGCATCCTCCTACGAGCAGTACTTC.

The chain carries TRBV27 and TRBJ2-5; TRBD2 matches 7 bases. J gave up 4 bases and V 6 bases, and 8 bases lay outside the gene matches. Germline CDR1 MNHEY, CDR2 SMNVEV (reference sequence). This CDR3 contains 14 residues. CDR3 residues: CASSLTSSGETQYF. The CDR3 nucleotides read TGTGCCAGCAGCTTGACTAGCTCGGGAGAGACCCAGTACTTC.

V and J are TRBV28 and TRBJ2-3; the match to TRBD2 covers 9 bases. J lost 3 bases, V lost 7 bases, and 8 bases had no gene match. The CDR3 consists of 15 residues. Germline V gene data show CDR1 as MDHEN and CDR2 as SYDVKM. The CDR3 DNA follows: TGTGCCAGCACTGCGGGGGGGGCGCGGACAGATACGCAGTATTTT. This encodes CASTAGGARTDTQYF.

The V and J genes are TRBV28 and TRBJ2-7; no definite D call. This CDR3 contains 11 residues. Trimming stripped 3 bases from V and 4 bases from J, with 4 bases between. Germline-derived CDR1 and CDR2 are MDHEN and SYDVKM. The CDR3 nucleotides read TGTGCCAGCAGTTTTAGTTACGAGCAGTACTTC. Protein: CASSFSYEQYF.

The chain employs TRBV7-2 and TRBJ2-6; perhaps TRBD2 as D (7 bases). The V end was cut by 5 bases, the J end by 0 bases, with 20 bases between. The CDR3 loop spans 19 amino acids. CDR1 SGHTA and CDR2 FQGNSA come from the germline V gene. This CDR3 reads CASSPWVGGPFSGANVLTF. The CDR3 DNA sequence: TGTGCCAGCAGCCCATGGGTCGGGGGGCCCTTCTCTGGGGCCAACGTCCTGACTTTC.

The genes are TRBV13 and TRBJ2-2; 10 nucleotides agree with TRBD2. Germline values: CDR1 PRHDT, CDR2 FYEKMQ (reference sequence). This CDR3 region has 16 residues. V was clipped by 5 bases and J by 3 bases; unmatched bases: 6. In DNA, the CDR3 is TGTGCCAGCAGCAAAAGCGGGGGGGCGTACACCGGGGAGCTGTTTTTT. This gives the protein CASSKSGGAYTGELFF.

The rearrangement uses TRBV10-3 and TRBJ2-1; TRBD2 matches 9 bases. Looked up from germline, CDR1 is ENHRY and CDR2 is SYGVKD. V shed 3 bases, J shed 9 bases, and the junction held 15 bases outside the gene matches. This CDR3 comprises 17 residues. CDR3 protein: CAISDHFAGGQSLEQFF. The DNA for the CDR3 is TGTGCCATCAGTGACCATTTTGCGGGAGGGCAGTCACTTGAGCAGTTCTTC.

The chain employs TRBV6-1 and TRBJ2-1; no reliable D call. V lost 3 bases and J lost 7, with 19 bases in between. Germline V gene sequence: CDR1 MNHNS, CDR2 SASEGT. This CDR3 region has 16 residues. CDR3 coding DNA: TGTGCCAGCAGTGACCCAGCGATCACGATCGGGAATGAGCAGTTCTTC. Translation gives CASSDPAITIGNEQFF.

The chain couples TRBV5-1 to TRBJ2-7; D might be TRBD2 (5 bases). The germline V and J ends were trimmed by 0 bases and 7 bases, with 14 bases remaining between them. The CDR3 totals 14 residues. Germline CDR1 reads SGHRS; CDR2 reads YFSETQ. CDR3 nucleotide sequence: TGCGCCAGCAGCTTGGCCGCGGGTTATGAGGAGCAGTACTTC. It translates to CASSLAAGYEEQYF.

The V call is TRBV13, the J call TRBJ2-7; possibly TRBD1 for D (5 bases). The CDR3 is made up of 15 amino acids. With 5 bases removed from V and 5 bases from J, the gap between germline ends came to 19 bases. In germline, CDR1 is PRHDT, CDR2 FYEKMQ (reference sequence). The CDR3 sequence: CASSPQAGMSHEQYF. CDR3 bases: TGTGCCAGCAGCCCCCAGGCAGGGATGTCCCACGAGCAGTACTTC.

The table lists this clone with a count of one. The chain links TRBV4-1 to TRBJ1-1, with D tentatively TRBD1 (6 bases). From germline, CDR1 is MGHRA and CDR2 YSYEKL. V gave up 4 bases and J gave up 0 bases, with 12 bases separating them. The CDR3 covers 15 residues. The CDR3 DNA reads TGCGCCAGCAGCCCCGAGGGGACATTGAACACTGAAGCTTTCTTT. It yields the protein CASSPEGTLNTEAFF.

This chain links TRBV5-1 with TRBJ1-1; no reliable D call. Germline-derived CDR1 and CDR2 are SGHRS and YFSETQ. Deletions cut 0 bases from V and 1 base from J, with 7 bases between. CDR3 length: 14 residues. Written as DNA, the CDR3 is TGCGCCAGCAGCTTGGCCCCAGGGAACACTGAAGCTTTCTTT. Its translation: CASSLAPGNTEAFF.

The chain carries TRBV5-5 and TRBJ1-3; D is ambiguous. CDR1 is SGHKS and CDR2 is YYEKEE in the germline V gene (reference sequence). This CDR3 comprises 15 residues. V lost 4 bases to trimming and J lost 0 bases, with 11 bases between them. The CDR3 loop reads CASSPSSSSGNTIYF. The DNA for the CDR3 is TGTGCCAGCAGCCCCTCGTCGAGCTCTGGAAACACCATATATTTT. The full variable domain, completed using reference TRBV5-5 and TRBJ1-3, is DAGVTQSPTHLIKTRGQQVTLRCSPISGHKSVSWYQQVLGQGPQFIFQYYEKEERGRGNFPDRFSARQFPNYSSELNVNALLLGDSALYLCASSPSSSSGNTIYFGEGSWLTVV.

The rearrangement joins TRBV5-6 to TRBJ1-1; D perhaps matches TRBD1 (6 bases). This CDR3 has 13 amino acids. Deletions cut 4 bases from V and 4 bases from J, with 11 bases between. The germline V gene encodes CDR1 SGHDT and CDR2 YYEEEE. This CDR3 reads CASSTSGVTEAFF. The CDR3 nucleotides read TGTGCCAGCAGCACTTCAGGGGTCACTGAAGCTTTCTTT. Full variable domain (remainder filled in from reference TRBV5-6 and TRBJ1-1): DAGVTQSPTHLIKTRGQQVTLRCSPKSGHDTVSWYQQALGQGPQFIFQYYEEEERQRGNFPDRFSGHQFPNYSSELNVNALLLGDSALYLCASSTSGVTEAFFGQGTRLTVV.

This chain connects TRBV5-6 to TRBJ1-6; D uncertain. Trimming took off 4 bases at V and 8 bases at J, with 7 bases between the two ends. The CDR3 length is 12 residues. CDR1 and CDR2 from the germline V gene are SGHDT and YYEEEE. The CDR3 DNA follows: TGTGCCAGCAGCGTCGGCTATTCACCCCTCCACTTT. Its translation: CASSVGYSPLHF.

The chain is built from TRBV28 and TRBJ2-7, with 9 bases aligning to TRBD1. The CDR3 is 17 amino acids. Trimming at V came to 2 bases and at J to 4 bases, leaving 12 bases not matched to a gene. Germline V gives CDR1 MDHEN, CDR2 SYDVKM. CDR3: CASSLPPRDRVAYEQYF. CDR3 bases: TGTGCCAGCAGTTTACCCCCCCGGGACAGGGTGGCGTACGAGCAGTACTTC.

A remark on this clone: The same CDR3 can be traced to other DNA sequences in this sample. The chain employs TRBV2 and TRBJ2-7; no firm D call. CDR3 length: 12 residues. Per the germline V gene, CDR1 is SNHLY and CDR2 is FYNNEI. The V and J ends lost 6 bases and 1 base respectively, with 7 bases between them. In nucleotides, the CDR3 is TGTGCCAGCAGCGGGCCATCCTACGAGCAGTACTTC. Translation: CASSGPSYEQYF.

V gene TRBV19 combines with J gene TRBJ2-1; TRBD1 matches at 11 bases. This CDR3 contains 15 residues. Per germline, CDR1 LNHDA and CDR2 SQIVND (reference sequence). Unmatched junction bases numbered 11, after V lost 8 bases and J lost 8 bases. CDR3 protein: CASLRDRGREDEQFF. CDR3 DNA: TGTGCCAGTTTACGGGACAGGGGGAGAGAGGATGAGCAGTTCTTC.

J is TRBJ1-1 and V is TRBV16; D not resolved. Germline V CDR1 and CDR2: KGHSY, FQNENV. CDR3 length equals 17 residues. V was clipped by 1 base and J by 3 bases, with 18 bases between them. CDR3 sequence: CASSQYFGSGKHTEAFF. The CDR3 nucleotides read TGTGCCAGCAGCCAATATTTCGGTTCCGGGAAGCACACTGAAGCTTTCTTT.

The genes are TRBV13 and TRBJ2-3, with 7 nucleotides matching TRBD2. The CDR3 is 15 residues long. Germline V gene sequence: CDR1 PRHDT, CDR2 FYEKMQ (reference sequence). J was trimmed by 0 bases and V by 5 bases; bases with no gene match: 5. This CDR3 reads CASSRAGYSTDTQYF. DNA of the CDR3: TGTGCCAGCAGCCGAGCGGGGTACAGCACAGATACGCAGTATTTT.

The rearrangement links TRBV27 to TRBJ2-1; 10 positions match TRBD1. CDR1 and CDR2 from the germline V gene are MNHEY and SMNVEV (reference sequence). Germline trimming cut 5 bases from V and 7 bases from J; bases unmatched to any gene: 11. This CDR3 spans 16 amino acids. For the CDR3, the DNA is TGTGCCAGCAGTCTTACCCGGGACAGGGGATTAAATGAGCAGTTCTTC. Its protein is CASSLTRDRGLNEQFF.

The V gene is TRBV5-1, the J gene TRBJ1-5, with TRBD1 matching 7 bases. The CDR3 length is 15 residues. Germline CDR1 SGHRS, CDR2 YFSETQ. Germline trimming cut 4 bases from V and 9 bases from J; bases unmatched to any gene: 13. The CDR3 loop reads CASSPGTAAGMPQHF. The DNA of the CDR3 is TGCGCCAGCAGCCCGGGGACAGCCGCCGGGATGCCCCAGCATTTT.

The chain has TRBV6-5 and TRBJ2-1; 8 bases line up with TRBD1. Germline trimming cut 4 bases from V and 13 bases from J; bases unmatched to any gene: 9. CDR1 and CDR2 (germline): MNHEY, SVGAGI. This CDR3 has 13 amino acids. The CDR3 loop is CASSSSGTGLQFF. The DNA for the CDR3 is TGTGCCAGCAGTTCCTCCGGGACAGGATTACAGTTCTTC.

CDR3 residues: CASSFAENYGYTF. Here the CDR3 DNA reads TGTGCCAGCAGCTTTGCGGAGAACTATGGCTACACCTTC. The V call is TRBV7-9, the J call TRBJ1-2, with D unclear. The V and J ends lost 3 bases and 2 bases respectively, with 7 bases between them. Germline values: CDR1 SEHNR, CDR2 FQNEAQ (reference sequence). The CDR3 covers 13 residues.

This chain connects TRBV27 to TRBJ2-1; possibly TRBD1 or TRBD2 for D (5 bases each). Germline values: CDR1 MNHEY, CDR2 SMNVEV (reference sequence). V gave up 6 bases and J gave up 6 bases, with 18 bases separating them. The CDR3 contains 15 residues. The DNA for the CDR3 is TGTGCCAGCAGCCTCCTTGGGGGAAGTCGCAATGAGCAGTTCTTC. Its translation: CASSLLGGSRNEQFF.